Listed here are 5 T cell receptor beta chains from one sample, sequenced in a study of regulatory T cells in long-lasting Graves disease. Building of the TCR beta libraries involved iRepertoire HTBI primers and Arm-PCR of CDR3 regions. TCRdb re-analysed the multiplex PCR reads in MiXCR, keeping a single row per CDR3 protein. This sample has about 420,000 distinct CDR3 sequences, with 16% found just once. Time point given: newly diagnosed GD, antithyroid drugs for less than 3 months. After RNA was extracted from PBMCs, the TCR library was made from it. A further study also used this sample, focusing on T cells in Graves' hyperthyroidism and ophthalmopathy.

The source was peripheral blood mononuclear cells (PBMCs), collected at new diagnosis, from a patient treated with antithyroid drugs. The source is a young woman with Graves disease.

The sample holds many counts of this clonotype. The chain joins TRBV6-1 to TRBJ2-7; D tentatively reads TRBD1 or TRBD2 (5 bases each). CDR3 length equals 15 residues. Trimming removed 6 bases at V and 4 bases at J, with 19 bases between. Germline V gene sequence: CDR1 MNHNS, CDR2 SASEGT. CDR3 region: CASSFRDPGRYEQYF. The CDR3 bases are TGTGCCAGCAGCTTCCGGGACCCCGGCAGGTACGAGCAGTACTTC.

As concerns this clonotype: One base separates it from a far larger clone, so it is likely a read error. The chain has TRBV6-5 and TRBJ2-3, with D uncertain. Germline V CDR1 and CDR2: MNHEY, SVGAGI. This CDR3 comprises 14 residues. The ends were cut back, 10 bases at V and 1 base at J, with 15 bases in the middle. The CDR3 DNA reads TGTGCCATCATGAATCGGGCCCGCACAGATACGCAGTATTTT. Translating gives CAIMNRARTDTQYF.

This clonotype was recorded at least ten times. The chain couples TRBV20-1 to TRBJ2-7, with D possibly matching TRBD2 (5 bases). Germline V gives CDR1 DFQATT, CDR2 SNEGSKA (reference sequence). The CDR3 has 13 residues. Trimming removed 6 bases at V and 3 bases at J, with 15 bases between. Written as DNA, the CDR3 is TGCAGTGCCCGCCTCACGGGGAGCTACGAGCAGTACTTC. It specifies CSARLTGSYEQYF.

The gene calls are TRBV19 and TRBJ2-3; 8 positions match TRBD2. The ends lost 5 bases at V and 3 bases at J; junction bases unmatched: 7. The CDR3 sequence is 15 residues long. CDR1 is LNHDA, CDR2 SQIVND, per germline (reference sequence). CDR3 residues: CASSPRPGGTDTQYF. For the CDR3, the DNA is TGTGCCAGTAGTCCCCGCCCGGGAGGGACAGATACGCAGTATTTT.

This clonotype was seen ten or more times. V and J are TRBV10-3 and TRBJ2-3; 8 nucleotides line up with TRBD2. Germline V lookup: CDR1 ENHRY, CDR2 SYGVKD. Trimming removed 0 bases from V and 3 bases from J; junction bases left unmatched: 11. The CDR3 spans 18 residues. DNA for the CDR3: TGTGCCATCAGTGAGTCGTTCGGCAGCGGGAGTATTACAGATACGCAGTATTTT. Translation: CAISESFGSGSITDTQYF.